The 5 T cell receptor beta chains below all came from one sample that was sequenced in a study of CD8+CD57+ T cells in acquired aplastic anemia. Genomic DNA acted as the template from which TCR beta VDJ combination and CDR3 sequence profiling were carried out. From the reads, TCRdb called clonotypes with MiXCR, one entry per CDR3 protein. The table shows some 150,000 distinct CDR3 sequences, with about two thirds occurring only once. Patients selected for sequencing had displayed CD8+CD57+ cell expansion by flow cytometry. Specimen: sorted CD4+, CD8+, or CD8+CD57+ T cells (not recorded which) from PBMCs. The receptors originated from a human donor with aplastic anemia.

The rearrangement links TRBV14 to TRBJ2-5, with 8 bases matching TRBD1. The germline CDR1 and CDR2 sequences are SGHDN and FVKESK. The CDR3 is 13 residues long. Losses at the gene ends were 6 bases for V and 4 bases for J; bases not matched to a gene: 4. The CDR3 DNA follows: TGTGCCAGCAGACGCGACAGGGGAGAGACCCAGTACTTC. It encodes CASRRDRGETQYF.

The chain combines TRBV20-1 with TRBJ2-3; TRBD1 matches at 7 bases. CDR1 DFQATT and CDR2 SNEGSKA come from the germline V gene (reference sequence). Trimming removed 6 bases from V and 5 bases from J; junction bases left unmatched: 8. The CDR3 extends over 13 amino acids. CDR3 protein: CSAPRNRGDTQYF. CDR3 bases: TGCAGTGCGCCGCGGAACAGGGGAGATACGCAGTATTTT.

On this clonotype: The conserved closing phenylalanine or tryptophan is absent in this CDR3, likely reflecting a read error. No DNA is shown, since the ends of the CDR3 on it are uncertain; the CDR3 is the one TCRdb lists. The chain links TRBV2 to TRBJ2-3; the listed D gene, TRBD1, was not tested against the DNA. Germline V gene sequence: CDR1 SNHLY, CDR2 FYNNEI. Ends included, the CDR3 has 8 residues. The CDR3: CASSDPVI.

This clonotype was observed many times. J is TRBJ2-1 and V is TRBV29-1, with D possibly TRBD2 on 5 matching bases. The germline V and J ends were trimmed by 8 bases and 8 bases, with 13 bases remaining between them. The CDR3 extends over 11 amino acids. Germline assignment: CDR1 SQVTM and CDR2 ANQGSEA. The CDR3 loop reads CSLSLAYEQFF. For the CDR3, the DNA is TGCAGCCTGAGCCTAGCCTATGAGCAGTTCTTC.

This clonotype was seen only a few times. The chain links TRBV20-1 to TRBJ1-6, with a tentative D call TRBD1 (5 bases). The CDR3 has 13 residues. The V end lost 3 bases, the J end lost 5 bases, and 8 bases lay between the germline ends. The germline V gene encodes CDR1 DFQATT and CDR2 SNEGSKA (reference sequence). The CDR3 bases are TGCAGTGCTAGGAGACAGCATAATTCACCCCTCCACTTT. Amino acid sequence: CSARRQHNSPLHF.